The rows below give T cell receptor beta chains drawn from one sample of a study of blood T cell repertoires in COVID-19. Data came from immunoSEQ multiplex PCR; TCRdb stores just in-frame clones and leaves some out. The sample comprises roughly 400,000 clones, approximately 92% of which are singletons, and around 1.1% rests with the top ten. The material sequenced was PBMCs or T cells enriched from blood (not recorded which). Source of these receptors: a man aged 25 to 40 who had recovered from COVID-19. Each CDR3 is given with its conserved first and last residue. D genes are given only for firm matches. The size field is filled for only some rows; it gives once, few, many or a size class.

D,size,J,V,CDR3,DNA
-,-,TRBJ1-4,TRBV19,CASSLSTGSAEKLFF,TGTGCCAGTAGTTTATCGACAGGTTCGGCTGAAAAACTGTTTTTT
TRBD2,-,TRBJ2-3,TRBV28,CASSLLAGGLDTQYF,TGTGCCAGCAGTTTACTAGCGGGAGGGTTAGATACGCAGTATTTT
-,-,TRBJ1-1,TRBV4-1,CASSQDGRRVSEAFF,TGCGCCAGCAGCCAAGATGGCCGGAGGGTCTCTGAAGCTTTCTTT
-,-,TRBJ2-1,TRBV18,CASSPSGNEQFF,TGTGCCAGCTCCCCTTCGGGGAATGAGCAGTTCTTC
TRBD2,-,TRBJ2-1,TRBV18,CASSPGGSYNEQFF,TGTGCCAGCTCACCTGGCGGGAGCTACAATGAGCAGTTCTTC
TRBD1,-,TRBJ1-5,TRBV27,CASSKGGQGTGQPQHF,TGTGCCAGCAGTAAGGGGGGACAGGGGACCGGGCAGCCCCAGCATTTT
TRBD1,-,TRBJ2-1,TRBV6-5,CASRGTGSGNEQFF,TGTGCCAGCAGAGGGACAGGGTCGGGCAATGAGCAGTTCTTC
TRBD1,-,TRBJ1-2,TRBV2,CASRGTGGLWYTF,TGTGCCAGCAGAGGGACAGGGGGCCTCTGGTACACCTTC
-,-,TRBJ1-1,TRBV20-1,CSAARNTEAFF,TGCAGTGCAGCAAGGAACACTGAAGCTTTCTTT
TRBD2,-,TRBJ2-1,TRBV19,CASRRTSGRGDEQFF,TGTGCCAGTAGGAGAACTAGCGGGAGGGGGGATGAGCAGTTCTTC
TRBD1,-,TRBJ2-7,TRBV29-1,CSVEDGTGYDYEQYF,TGCAGCGTTGAAGACGGGACAGGGTACGATTACGAGCAGTACTTC
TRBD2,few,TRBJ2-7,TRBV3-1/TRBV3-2,CASSQAGVAGVEQYF,TGTGCCAGCAGCCAAGCAGGGGTAGCGGGAGTAGAGCAGTACTTC
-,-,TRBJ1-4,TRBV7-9,CASELTDNEKLFF,TGTGCCAGCGAGTTGACAGACAATGAAAAACTGTTTTTT
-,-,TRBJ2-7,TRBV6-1,CASSEEGGEQYF,TGTGCCAGCAGTGAAGAAGGGGGCGAGCAGTACTTC
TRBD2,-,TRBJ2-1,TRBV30,CAWSVGASGRISEQFF,TGTGCCTGGAGTGTAGGGGCTAGCGGGAGGATAAGTGAGCAGTTCTTC
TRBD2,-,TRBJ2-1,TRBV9,CASSGRTSGIYNEQFF,TGTGCCAGCAGCGGCAGGACTAGCGGGATATACAATGAGCAGTTCTTC
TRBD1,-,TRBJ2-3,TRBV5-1,CASNPGQTTDTQYF,TGCGCCAGCAATCCGGGACAGACCACAGATACGCAGTATTTT
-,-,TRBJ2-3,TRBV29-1,CSVGVRGTSTDTQYF,TGCAGCGTTGGGGTACGCGGGACTAGCACAGATACGCAGTATTTT
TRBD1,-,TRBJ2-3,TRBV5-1,CASSWDRGTDTQYF,TGCGCCAGCAGTTGGGACAGGGGAACAGATACGCAGTATTTT
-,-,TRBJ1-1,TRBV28,CASLNRDYAHTEAFF,TGTGCCAGCTTAAACAGGGACTATGCCCACACTGAAGCTTTCTTT
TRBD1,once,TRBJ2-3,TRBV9,CASTYGQVTDTQYF,TGTGCCAGCACCTACGGACAGGTCACAGATACGCAGTATTTT
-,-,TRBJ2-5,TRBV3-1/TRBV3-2,CASSQAGETQYF,TGTGCCAGCAGCCAAGCCGGAGAGACCCAGTACTTC
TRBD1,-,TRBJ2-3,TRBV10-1,CASSEGRRGRATDTQYF,TGCGCCAGCAGTGAGGGTCGCAGGGGGCGGGCGACAGATACGCAGTATTTT
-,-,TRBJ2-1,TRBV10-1,CASRASRTEYSEQFF,TGCGCCAGCAGAGCCTCCCGGACTGAATATTCCGAGCAGTTCTTC
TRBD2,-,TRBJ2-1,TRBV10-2,CASSLAGGDNEQFF,TGCGCCAGCAGTCTAGCGGGAGGGGACAATGAGCAGTTCTTC
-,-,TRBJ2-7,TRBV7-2,CASSFSSGKQYF,TGTGCCAGCAGCTTCTCTTCGGGAAAGCAGTACTTC
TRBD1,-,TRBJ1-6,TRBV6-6,CASSHLLTGSSYNSPLHF,TGTGCCAGCAGTCACCTGTTGACAGGGAGCTCCTATAATTCACCCCTCCACTTT
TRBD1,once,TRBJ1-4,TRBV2,CASNRDREKLFF,TGTGCCAGCAACCGGGACAGAGAAAAACTGTTTTTT
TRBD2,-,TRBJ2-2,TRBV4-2,CASSQRTSDTGELFF,TGTGCCAGCAGCCAAAGGACTAGCGACACCGGGGAGCTGTTTTTT
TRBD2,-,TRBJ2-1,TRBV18,CASSPEASGFGEQFF,TGTGCCAGCTCACCAGAGGCTAGCGGGTTCGGGGAGCAGTTCTTC
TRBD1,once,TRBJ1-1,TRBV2,CASSSGQGTEAFF,TGTGCCAGCAGCTCCGGACAGGGGACTGAAGCTTTCTTT
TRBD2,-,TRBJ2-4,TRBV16,CASSQVGVGGNIQYF,TGTGCCAGCAGCCAAGTGGGAGTCGGGGGGAACATTCAGTACTTC
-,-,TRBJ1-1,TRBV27,CASSIPVAQGDTEAFF,TGTGCCAGCAGTATACCCGTCGCCCAGGGCGACACTGAAGCTTTCTTT
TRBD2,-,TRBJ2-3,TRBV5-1,CASSTGLAGVYTDTQYF,TGCGCCAGCAGCACCGGACTAGCGGGAGTTTACACAGATACGCAGTATTTT
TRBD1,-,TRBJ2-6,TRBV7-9,CASSFGPGQGYSGANVLTF,TGTGCCAGCAGCTTCGGTCCGGGACAGGGATACTCTGGGGCCAACGTCCTGACTTTC
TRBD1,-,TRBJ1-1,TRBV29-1,CSGGQGRPEAFF,TGCAGCGGGGGACAGGGCAGGCCTGAAGCTTTCTTT
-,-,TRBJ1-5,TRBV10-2,CASSESPGYDQPQHF,TGCGCCAGCAGTGAGTCGCCGGGGTACGATCAGCCCCAGCATTTT
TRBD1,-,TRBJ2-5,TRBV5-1,CASSLNRGETQYF,TGCGCCAGCAGCTTGAACAGGGGCGAGACCCAGTACTTC
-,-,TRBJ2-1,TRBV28,CASALPDLAYNEQFF,TGTGCCAGCGCGTTACCCGACTTAGCCTACAATGAGCAGTTCTTC
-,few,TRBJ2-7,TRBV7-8,CASSFTQQGYEQYF,TGTGCCAGCAGCTTCACGCAGCAGGGGTACGAGCAGTACTTC
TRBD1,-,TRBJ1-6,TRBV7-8,CASSVKRQGGTIASYNSPLHF,TGTGCCAGCAGCGTAAAAAGACAGGGCGGAACGATCGCCTCCTATAATTCACCCCTCCACTTT
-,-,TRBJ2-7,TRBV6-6,CASSLVAPPTSEQYF,TGTGCCAGCAGCCTTGTAGCGCCTCCTACGTCCGAGCAGTACTTC
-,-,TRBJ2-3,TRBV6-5,CASSHDIGSVDTQYF,TGTGCCAGCAGTCACGACATCGGGAGTGTTGATACGCAGTATTTT
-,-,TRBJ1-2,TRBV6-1,CASSEVGPLDRHGYTF,TGTGCCAGCAGTGAAGTGGGGCCTCTGGACCGGCATGGCTACACCTTC
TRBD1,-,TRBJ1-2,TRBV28,CASSSTGRDGYTF,TGTGCCAGCAGTTCGACAGGGAGAGATGGCTACACCTTC
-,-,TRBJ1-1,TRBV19,CASSPRRGGPEAFF,TGTGCCAGTAGTCCCCGGAGGGGAGGACCTGAAGCTTTCTTT
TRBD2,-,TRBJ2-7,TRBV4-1,CASSPGTRRAFEQYF,TGCGCCAGCAGCCCGGGGACTAGGAGAGCCTTCGAGCAGTACTTC
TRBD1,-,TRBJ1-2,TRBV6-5,CASSLGQGRSGYTF,TGTGCCAGCAGTTTGGGACAGGGGAGGAGTGGCTACACCTTC
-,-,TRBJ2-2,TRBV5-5,CASSLGSSNTGELFF,TGTGCCAGCAGCTTGGGTAGCTCGAACACCGGGGAGCTGTTTTTT
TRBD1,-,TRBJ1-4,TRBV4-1,CASSQVTGGDEKLFF,TGCGCCAGCAGCCAAGTTACAGGGGGCGACGAAAAACTGTTTTTT
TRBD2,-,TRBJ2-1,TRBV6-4,CASSVVLAGVNEQFF,TGTGCCAGCAGTGTTGTACTAGCGGGAGTTAATGAGCAGTTCTTC
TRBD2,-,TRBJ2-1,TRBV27,CASNNSTSGGYNEQFF,TGTGCCAGCAACAATTCGACTAGCGGGGGCTACAATGAGCAGTTCTTC
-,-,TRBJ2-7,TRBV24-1,CATSDPTGFNEQYF,TGTGCCACCAGTGACCCCACAGGGTTCAACGAGCAGTACTTC
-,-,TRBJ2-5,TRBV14,CASSQGVTRFGETQYF,TGTGCCAGCAGCCAAGGGGTGACAAGGTTTGGAGAGACCCAGTACTTC
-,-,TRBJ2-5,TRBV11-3,CASSLHSSATQYF,TGTGCCAGCAGCTTACACAGTTCGGCGACCCAGTACTTC
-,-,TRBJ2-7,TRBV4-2,CASSQVTEPYEQYF,TGTGCCAGCAGCCAAGTTACGGAGCCCTACGAGCAGTACTTC
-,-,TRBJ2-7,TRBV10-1,CASSESAGSSYEQYF,TGCGCCAGCAGTGAGTCGGCGGGGAGCTCCTACGAGCAGTACTTC